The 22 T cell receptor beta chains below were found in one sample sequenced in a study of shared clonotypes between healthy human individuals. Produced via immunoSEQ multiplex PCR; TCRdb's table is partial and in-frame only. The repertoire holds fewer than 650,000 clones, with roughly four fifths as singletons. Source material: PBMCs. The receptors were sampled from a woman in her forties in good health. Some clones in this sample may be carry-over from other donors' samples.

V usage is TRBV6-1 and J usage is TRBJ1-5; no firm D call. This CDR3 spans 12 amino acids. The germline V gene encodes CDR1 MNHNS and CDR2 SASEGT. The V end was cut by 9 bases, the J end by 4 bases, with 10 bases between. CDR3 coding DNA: TGTGCCAGTCACAACGGGAATCAGCCCCAGCATTTT. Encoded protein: CASHNGNQPQHF.

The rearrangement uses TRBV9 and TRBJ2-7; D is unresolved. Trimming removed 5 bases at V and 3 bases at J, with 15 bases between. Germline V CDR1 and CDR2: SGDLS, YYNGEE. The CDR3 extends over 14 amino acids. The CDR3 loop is CASSPDGRLYEQYF. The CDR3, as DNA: TGTGCCAGCAGTCCTGACGGCCGCCTCTACGAGCAGTACTTC.

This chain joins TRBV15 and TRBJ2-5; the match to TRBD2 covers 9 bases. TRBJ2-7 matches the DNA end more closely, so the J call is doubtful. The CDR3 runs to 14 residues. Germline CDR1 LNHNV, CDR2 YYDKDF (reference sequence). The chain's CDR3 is CATSILAGLDEQYF. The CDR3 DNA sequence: TGTGCCACCAGCATCCTAGCGGGACTAGACGAGCAGTACTTC.

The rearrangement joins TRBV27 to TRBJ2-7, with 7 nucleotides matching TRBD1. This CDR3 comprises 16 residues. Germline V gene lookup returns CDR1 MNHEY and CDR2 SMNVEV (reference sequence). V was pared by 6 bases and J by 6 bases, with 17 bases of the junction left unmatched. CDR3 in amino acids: CASSFVPHSPGGEQYF. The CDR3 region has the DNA TGTGCCAGCAGCTTCGTGCCCCACTCTCCAGGGGGCGAGCAGTACTTC.

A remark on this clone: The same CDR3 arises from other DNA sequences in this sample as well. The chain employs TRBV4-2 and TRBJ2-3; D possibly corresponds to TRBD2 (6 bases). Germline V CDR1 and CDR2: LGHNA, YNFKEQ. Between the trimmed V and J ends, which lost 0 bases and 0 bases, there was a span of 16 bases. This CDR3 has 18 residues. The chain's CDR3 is CASSQEVRGRYSTDTQYF. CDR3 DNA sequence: TGTGCCAGCAGCCAAGAGGTTCGGGGGAGGTACAGCACAGATACGCAGTATTTT.

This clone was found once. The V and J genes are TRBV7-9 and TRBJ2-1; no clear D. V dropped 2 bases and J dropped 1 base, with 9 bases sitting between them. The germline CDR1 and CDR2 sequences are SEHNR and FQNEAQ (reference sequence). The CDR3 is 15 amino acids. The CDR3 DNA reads TGTGCCAGCAGCTTATCACGGCTGTCCTACAATGAGCAGTTCTTC. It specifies CASSLSRLSYNEQFF.

CDR3 protein: CASSLGPGQGRAFF. The DNA for the CDR3 is TGTGCCAGCAGCCTAGGGCCCGGACAGGGTAGGGCTTTCTTT. The V and J genes are TRBV7-2 and TRBJ1-1; TRBD1 matches 8 bases. The CDR3 is 14 amino acids. V dropped 5 bases and J dropped 11; count of bases not matched to a gene: 13. CDR1 and CDR2 (germline): SGHTA, FQGNSA.

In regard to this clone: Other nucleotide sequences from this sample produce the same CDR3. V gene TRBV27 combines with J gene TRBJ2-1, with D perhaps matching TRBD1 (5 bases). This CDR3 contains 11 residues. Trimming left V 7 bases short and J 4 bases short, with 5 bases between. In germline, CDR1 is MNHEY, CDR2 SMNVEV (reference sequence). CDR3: CASTGYNEQFF. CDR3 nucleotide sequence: TGTGCCAGCACAGGGTACAATGAGCAGTTCTTC.

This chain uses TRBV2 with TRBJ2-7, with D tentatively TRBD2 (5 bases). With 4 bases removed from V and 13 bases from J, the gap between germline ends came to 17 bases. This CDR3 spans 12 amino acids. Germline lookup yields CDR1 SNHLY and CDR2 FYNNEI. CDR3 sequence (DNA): TGTGCCAGCAGTGGAGGCACCGTGGAGGTTTACTTC. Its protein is CASSGGTVEVYF.

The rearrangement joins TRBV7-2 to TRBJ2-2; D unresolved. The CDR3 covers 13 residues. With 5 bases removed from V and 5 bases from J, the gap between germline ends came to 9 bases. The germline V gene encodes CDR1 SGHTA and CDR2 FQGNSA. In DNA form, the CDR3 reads TGTGCCAGCAGCCTCGACATAACCGGGGAGCTGTTTTTT. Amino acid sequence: CASSLDITGELFF.

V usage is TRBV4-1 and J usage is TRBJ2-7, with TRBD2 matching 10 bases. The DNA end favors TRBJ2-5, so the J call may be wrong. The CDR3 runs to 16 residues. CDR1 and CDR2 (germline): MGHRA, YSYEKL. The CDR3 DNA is TGCGCCAGCAGCCAAGTATACAGCGGGAGGGCCCGGACCCAGTACTTC. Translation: CASSQVYSGRARTQYF.

Here the CDR3 reads CAWLRDRDYNEQFF. The CDR3 nucleotides read TGTGCCTGGCTGCGGGACAGGGACTACAATGAGCAGTTCTTC. V usage is TRBV30 and J usage is TRBJ2-1; 9 nucleotides line up with TRBD1. After removal of 5 bases from V and 3 bases from J, the junction contained 5 bases not matched to a gene. The germline V gene encodes CDR1 GTSNPN and CDR2 SVGIG (reference sequence). The CDR3 contains 14 residues.

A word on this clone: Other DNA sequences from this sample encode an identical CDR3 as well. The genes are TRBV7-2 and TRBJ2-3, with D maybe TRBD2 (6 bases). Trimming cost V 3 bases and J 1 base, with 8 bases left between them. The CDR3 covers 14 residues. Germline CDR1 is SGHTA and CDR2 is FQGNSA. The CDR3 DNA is TGTGCCAGCAGCTTGGGACTTGGCACAGATACGCAGTATTTT. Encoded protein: CASSLGLGTDTQYF.

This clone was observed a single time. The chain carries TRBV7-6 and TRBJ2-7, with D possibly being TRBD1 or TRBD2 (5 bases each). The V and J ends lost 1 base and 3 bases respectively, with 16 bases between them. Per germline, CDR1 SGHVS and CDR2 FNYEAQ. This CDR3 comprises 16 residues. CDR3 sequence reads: CASSLVQRERGYEQYF. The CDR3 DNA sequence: TGTGCCAGCAGCTTAGTACAGAGGGAGAGGGGCTACGAGCAGTACTTC.

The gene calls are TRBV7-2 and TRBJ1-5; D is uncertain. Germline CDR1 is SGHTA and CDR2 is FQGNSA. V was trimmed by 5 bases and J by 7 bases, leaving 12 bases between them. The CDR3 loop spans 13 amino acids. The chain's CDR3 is CASSNGADQPQHF. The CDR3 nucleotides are TGTGCCAGCAGCAACGGAGCCGACCAGCCCCAGCATTTT.

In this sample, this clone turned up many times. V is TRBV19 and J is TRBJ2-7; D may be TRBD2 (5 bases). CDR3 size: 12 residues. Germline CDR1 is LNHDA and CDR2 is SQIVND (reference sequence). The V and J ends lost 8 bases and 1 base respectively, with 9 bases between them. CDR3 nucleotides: TGTGCCAGTCGGGATTATTCCTACGAGCAGTACTTC. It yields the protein CASRDYSYEQYF.

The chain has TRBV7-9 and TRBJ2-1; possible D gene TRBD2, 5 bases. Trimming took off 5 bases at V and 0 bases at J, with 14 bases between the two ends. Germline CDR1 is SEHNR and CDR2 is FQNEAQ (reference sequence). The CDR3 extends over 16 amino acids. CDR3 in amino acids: CASSPSLGGSYNEQFF. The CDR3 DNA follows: TGTGCCAGCAGCCCCTCTCTAGGAGGCTCCTACAATGAGCAGTTCTTC.

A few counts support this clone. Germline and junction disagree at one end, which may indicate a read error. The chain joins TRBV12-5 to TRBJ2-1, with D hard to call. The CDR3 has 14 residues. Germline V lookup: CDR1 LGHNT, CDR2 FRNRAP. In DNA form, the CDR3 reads TGCGCTAGTGGTTTGGAGACACGAAGGAATGAGCAGTTCTTC. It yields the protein CASGLETRRNEQFF.

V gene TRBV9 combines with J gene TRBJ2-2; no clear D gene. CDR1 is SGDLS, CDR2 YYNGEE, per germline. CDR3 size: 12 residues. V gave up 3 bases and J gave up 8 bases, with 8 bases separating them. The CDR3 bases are TGTGCCAGCAGCGGAAAGTTTGGGGAGCTGTTTTTT. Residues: CASSGKFGELFF.

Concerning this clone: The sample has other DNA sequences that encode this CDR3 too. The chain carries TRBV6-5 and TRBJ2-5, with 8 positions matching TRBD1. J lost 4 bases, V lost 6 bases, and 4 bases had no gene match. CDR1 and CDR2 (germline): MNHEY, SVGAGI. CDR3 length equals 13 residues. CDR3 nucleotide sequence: TGTGCCAGCAGATCGACAGGGGTAGAGACCCAGTACTTC. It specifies CASRSTGVETQYF.

The CDR3 bases are TGTGCCAGTAGTATAGGGACAGGGGCGGCAGATACGCAGTATTTT. As protein: CASSIGTGAADTQYF. The chain joins TRBV19 to TRBJ2-3; 9 bases map to TRBD1. J was trimmed by 4 bases and V by 1 base; bases with no gene match: 3. The germline V gene encodes CDR1 LNHDA and CDR2 SQIVND (reference sequence). The CDR3 is made up of 15 amino acids.

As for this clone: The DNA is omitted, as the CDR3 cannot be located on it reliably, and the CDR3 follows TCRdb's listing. The CDR3: CASSERPGQSTLKLSLDKGFGF. The chain uses TRBV21-1 and TRBJ1-1; the table's D call of TRBD1 was not tested on the DNA. TRBV21-1 constitutes a pseudogene. Termini included, the CDR3 measures 22 amino acids.